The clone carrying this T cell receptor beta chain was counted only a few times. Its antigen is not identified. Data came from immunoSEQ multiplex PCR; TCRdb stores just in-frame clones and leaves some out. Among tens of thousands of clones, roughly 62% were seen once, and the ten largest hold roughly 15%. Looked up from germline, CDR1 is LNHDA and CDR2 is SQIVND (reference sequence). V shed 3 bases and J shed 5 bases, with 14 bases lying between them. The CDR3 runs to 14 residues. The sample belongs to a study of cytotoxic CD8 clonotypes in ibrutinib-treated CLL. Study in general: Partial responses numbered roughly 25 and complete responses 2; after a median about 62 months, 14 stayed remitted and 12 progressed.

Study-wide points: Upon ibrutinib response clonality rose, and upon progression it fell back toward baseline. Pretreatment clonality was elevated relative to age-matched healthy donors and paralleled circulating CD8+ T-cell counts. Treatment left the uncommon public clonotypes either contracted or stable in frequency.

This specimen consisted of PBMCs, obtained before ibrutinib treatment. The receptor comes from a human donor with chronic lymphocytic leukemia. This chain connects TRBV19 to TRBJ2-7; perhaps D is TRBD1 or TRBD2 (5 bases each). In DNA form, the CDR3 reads TGTGCCAGTAGTATTTCAGGGTTCGGGAACGAGCAGTACTTC. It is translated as CASSISGFGNEQYF.